These 24 T cell receptor beta chains came from one sample sequenced in a study of T-cell reconstitution after alpha-beta-depleted transplantation in children. Unique molecular identifiers were incorporated when the TCRbeta library was constructed. Using its own MiXCR run on the PCR reads, TCRdb lists one record per CDR3 protein. The sample shows a few hundred thousand distinct CDR3 sequences, around 13% of them seen only once. Specimen: PBMCs from the stem cell graft donor, collected from the stem cell graft. Receptor source: a human donor who donated a stem cell graft to a child with combined immunodeficiency.

A few counts support this clonotype. This chain links TRBV18 with TRBJ2-3, with TRBD2 identical over 7 bases. Losses at the gene ends were 6 bases for V and 5 bases for J; bases not matched to a gene: 5. The CDR3 has 13 amino acids. The germline V gene has CDR1 KGHSH and CDR2 LQKENI. Here the CDR3 DNA reads TGTGCCAGCTCGCAAGCGGGATTAGATACGCAGTATTTT. Its translation is CASSQAGLDTQYF. Full variable domain (outside the CDR3, taken from reference TRBV18 and TRBJ2-3): NAGVMQNPRHLVRRRGQEARLRCSPMKGHSHVYWYRQLPEEGLKFMVYLQKENIIDESGMPKERFSAEFPKEGPSILRIQQVVRGDSAAYFCASSQAGLDTQYFGPGTRLTVL.

This clonotype was detected only a few times. The rearrangement links TRBV27 to TRBJ2-2; D remains unclear. The CDR3 loop spans 16 amino acids. The V gene's germline CDR1 is MNHEY and CDR2 SMNVEV (reference sequence). V lost 4 bases to trimming and J lost 8 bases, with 20 bases between them. The CDR3 protein is CASSWFGLHGTGELFF. The CDR3, as DNA: TGTGCCAGCAGTTGGTTTGGGTTACATGGCACAGGGGAGCTGTTTTTT.

The genes are TRBV12-3 or TRBV12-4 and TRBJ2-7, with TRBD2 identical over 7 bases. The length of the CDR3 is 14 residues. V lost 2 bases, J lost 7 bases, and 8 bases stayed unmatched. The CDR3: CASSLWGGFGEQYF. Here the CDR3 DNA reads TGTGCCAGCAGTTTATGGGGGGGATTCGGTGAGCAGTACTTC.

This clonotype was found a few times. This rearrangement joins TRBV5-1 to TRBJ2-1; D is unclear. Trimming took off 0 bases at V and 5 bases at J, with 9 bases between the two ends. Germline lookup yields CDR1 SGHRS and CDR2 YFSETQ. The CDR3 is made up of 14 amino acids. In nucleotides, the CDR3 is TGCGCCAGCAGCTTGGGAACGAGGAACAATGAGCAGTTCTTC. Encoded protein: CASSLGTRNNEQFF.

This clonotype was counted a few times. The CDR3 DNA is TGTGCCAGCAGTGACTCCGTCTCGTCGGGTCTCTCGGGTGGCTACACCTTC. It translates to CASSDSVSSGLSGGYTF. V and J are TRBV25-1 and TRBJ1-2, with D unresolved. The ends were cut back, 3 bases at V and 7 bases at J, with 24 bases in the middle. Germline loops: CDR1 MGHDK, CDR2 SYGVNS. This CDR3 spans 17 amino acids.

This clonotype has at least ten counts. This chain uses TRBV30 with TRBJ2-1; the D gene is possibly TRBD2 (5 bases). This CDR3 spans 12 amino acids. In germline, CDR1 is GTSNPN, CDR2 SVGIG (reference sequence). The V end was cut by 0 bases, the J end by 11 bases, with 11 bases between. The CDR3 DNA reads as TGTGCCTGGAGTGTATTTACGGGAAAGCAGTTCTTC. Its protein is CAWSVFTGKQFF.

V and J are TRBV7-2 and TRBJ2-5, with unresolved D. Germline CDR1 SGHTA, CDR2 FQGNSA. The germline V and J ends were trimmed by 1 base and 5 bases, with 11 bases remaining between them. The CDR3 runs 14 residues. CDR3 amino acids: CASSLVVNGETQYF. For the CDR3, the DNA is TGTGCCAGCAGCTTAGTAGTGAATGGGGAGACCCAGTACTTC. The whole variable domain, filled in from reference TRBV7-2 and TRBJ2-5, reads GAGVSQSPSNKVTEKGKDVELRCDPISGHTALYWYRQSLGQGLEFLIYFQGNSAPDKSGLPSDRFSAERTGGSVSTLTIQRTQQEDSAVYLCASSLVVNGETQYFGPGTRLLVL.

Ten or more counts support this clonotype. For the CDR3, the DNA is TGTGCCAGCAGCCTCAGGGGCGACACCATATATTTT. Amino acids: CASSLRGDTIYF. J is TRBJ1-3 and V is TRBV6-5, with D perhaps matching TRBD1 (6 bases). Trimming took 6 bases from V and 8 from J, leaving 11 bases between them. Germline values: CDR1 MNHEY, CDR2 SVGAGI. The CDR3 is 12 amino acids.

This clonotype was observed at least ten times. The genes are TRBV7-8 and TRBJ2-3; no clear D. The germline V and J ends were trimmed by 2 bases and 0 bases, with 6 bases remaining between them. The CDR3 is 14 residues long. Germline V gene sequence: CDR1 SGHVS, CDR2 FQNEAQ. CDR3 loop: CASSLFGSTDTQYF. CDR3 DNA: TGTGCCAGCAGCTTATTCGGCAGCACAGATACGCAGTATTTT.

At least ten counts were recorded for this clonotype. The DNA of the CDR3 is TGTGCCAGCAGCCGCGGACAGCTTAATGAAAAACTGTTTTTT. This sequence encodes CASSRGQLNEKLFF. J is TRBJ1-4 and V is TRBV14, with a possible D match to TRBD1 (6 bases). Germline values: CDR1 SGHDN, CDR2 FVKESK. The ends were cut back, 4 bases at V and 4 bases at J, with 10 bases in the middle. This CDR3 has 14 residues.

The chain links TRBV30 to TRBJ2-1; D uncertain. Germline loops: CDR1 GTSNPN, CDR2 SVGIG (reference sequence). V gave up 8 bases and J gave up 5 bases, with 7 bases separating them. This CDR3 is built from 10 residues. CDR3 loop: CAGDNNEQFF. The CDR3 nucleotides are TGTGCCGGGGATAACAATGAGCAGTTCTTC.

The gene calls are TRBV5-1 and TRBJ2-5, with 11 nucleotides matching TRBD2. CDR3 length: 16 amino acids. From germline, CDR1 is SGHRS and CDR2 YFSETQ. Trimming cost V 5 bases and J 1 base; bases outside gene matches: 7. The CDR3 bases are TGCGCCAGCAGAGCTAGCGGGGGGCATATCCAAGAGACCCAGTACTTC. Translating gives CASRASGGHIQETQYF.

This clonotype was observed a handful of times. V and J are TRBV4-3 and TRBJ1-2; D gene unclear. The CDR3 is 14 amino acids. Germline V CDR1 and CDR2: LGHNA, YSLEER. V shed 0 bases and J shed 2 bases, with 7 bases lying between them. This CDR3 reads CASSQDRLNYGYTF. DNA of the CDR3: TGCGCCAGCAGCCAAGATAGACTGAACTATGGCTACACCTTC.

In regard to this clonotype: Here the CDR3 omits its conserved ending phenylalanine or tryptophan, so a read error is the likely source. The limits of the CDR3 on the DNA are not certain, so only TCRdb's listed CDR3 is given. The V call is TRBV21-1, the J call TRBJ1-2; TRBD1 is taken as the D call from the table, unchecked against the DNA. TRBV21-1 is given as a pseudogene. The CDR3 has 18 amino acids, counting both end residues. The CDR3 spells CASSKARPLQISNYGYTS.

This clonotype was detected many times. J is TRBJ2-3 and V is TRBV11-2; D ambiguous. V lost 1 base, J lost 6 bases, and 11 bases lay in between. The CDR3 length is 14 residues. CDR1 is SGHAT and CDR2 is FQNNGV in the germline V gene. The CDR3 loop reads CASSLGARSDTQYF. The CDR3 DNA follows: TGTGCCAGCAGCTTAGGGGCCAGGTCCGATACGCAGTATTTT.

This clonotype was counted many times. The chain links TRBV5-1 to TRBJ2-1, with D possibly being TRBD2 (6 bases). V lost 0 bases, J lost 5 bases, and 9 bases lay in between. The germline CDR1 and CDR2 sequences are SGHRS and YFSETQ. The CDR3 runs 14 residues. CDR3 loop: CASSLGGENNEQFF. CDR3 bases: TGCGCCAGCAGCTTGGGGGGGGAGAACAATGAGCAGTTCTTC.

This clonotype showed up just a few times. The chain uses TRBV20-1 and TRBJ2-1; 12 bases line up with TRBD2. The V and J ends lost 0 bases and 4 bases, in that order; junction bases with no gene match: 10. The germline gives CDR1 DFQATT, CDR2 SNEGSKA (reference sequence). This CDR3 is 18 amino acids long. CDR3 bases: TGCAGTGCTAGAGACCCGGGACTAGCGGGTTCATCATACAATGAGCAGTTCTTC. Residues: CSARDPGLAGSSYNEQFF.

V gene TRBV12-3 or TRBV12-4 combines with J gene TRBJ2-1; TRBD2 agrees at 11 bases. The length of the CDR3 is 16 residues. V shed 4 bases, J shed 4 bases, and the junction held 6 bases outside the gene matches. DNA for the CDR3: TGTGCCAGCAGTTCAAGACTAGCGGGGATTTACAATGAGCAGTTCTTC. Its protein is CASSSRLAGIYNEQFF.

This clonotype was seen at least ten times. CDR3 bases: TGTGCCAGCAGCTTAGGCCATCCCTCGCCTCCTTCTAGCGGGAGGTCCTACGAGCAGTACTTC. This gives the protein CASSLGHPSPPSSGRSYEQYF. The genes are TRBV11-3 and TRBJ2-7, with 11 bases that match TRBD2. The ends lost 1 base at V and 1 base at J; junction bases unmatched: 18. Germline V gene sequence: CDR1 SGHNT, CDR2 YENEEA. This CDR3 region has 21 residues.

In regard to this clonotype: One end of the junction does not line up with germline, which may come from a read error. The rearrangement joins TRBV12-3 or TRBV12-4 to TRBJ1-5; the match to TRBD1 covers 9 bases. This CDR3 spans 17 amino acids. In DNA, the CDR3 is TGTGCCAGCAGTTTAGCCCGACAGGGGGTGAGCAATCAGCCCCACCATTTT. Residues: CASSLARQGVSNQPHHF.

V usage is TRBV29-1 and J usage is TRBJ1-2; 8 positions agree with TRBD1. The CDR3 loop spans 13 amino acids. CDR1 SQVTM and CDR2 ANQGSEA come from the germline V gene. Trimming at V came to 5 bases and at J to 2 bases, leaving 4 bases not matched to a gene. CDR3 bases: TGCAGCGTTTTTCGACAGGGGAACTATGGCTACACCTTC. It translates to CSVFRQGNYGYTF.

The chain couples TRBV5-4 to TRBJ1-2; TRBD1 matches at 12 bases. The J segment lost 7 bases and the V segment lost 0 bases, leaving 4 bases of the junction unmatched. Per germline, CDR1 SGHNT and CDR2 YYREEE (reference sequence). This CDR3 is 15 amino acids long. CDR3 sequence (DNA): TGTGCCAGCAGCTTGGATGGGACAGGGGGCTCTGGCTACACCTTC. This translates into CASSLDGTGGSGYTF.

This chain connects TRBV9 to TRBJ2-3, with D possibly being TRBD1 (5 bases). There are 17 residues in the CDR3. Trimming removed 0 bases from V and 5 bases from J, with 19 bases in between. The germline V gene has CDR1 SGDLS and CDR2 YYNGEE. For the CDR3, the DNA is TGTGCCAGCAGCGTAGGTATGGGGCCCCGCTTTGAAGATACGCAGTATTTT. As protein: CASSVGMGPRFEDTQYF.

This clonotype was seen a handful of times. The CDR3 DNA sequence: TGTGCCAGCAGTTTGTTAGCGGGAGGGCAGGTTGAGCAGTTCTTC. Translation gives CASSLLAGGQVEQFF. The gene calls are TRBV12-3 or TRBV12-4 and TRBJ2-1; 11 bases agree with TRBD2. The CDR3 totals 15 residues. The trim removed 3 bases at V and 9 bases at J, leaving 7 bases unmatched.